The 6 T cell receptor beta chains given below trace back to one sample, sequenced in a study of shared clonotypes between healthy human individuals. As defined, naive CD8 cells were CD45RO-negative and positively selected for CCR7, with terminally differentiated effector memory CD45RA+ cells excluded. Libraries were prepared by immunoSEQ multiplex PCR; TCRdb keeps only in-frame clonotypes and omits some of them. The data contain about 650,000 clones, 95% of them seen just once; the ten biggest clones take up around 0.097%. Sequenced material: naive CD8+ T cells sorted from blood. The receptors were gathered from a woman in her twenties or thirties in good health.

This clone was seen more than once but under ten times. This chain links TRBV27 with TRBJ2-1; D perhaps matches TRBD2 (6 bases). The CDR3 has 15 residues. CDR1 MNHEY and CDR2 SMNVEV come from the germline V gene (reference sequence). V was trimmed by 2 bases and J by 0 bases, leaving 8 bases between them. In nucleotides, the CDR3 is TGTGCCAGCAGTTTAGACGGGAGCTCCTACAATGAGCAGTTCTTC. Its protein product is CASSLDGSSYNEQFF.

The chain combines TRBV13 with TRBJ2-1, with 10 bases lining up with TRBD2. The germline CDR1 and CDR2 sequences are PRHDT and FYEKMQ (reference sequence). V lost 4 bases and J lost 5; bases outside the gene matches: 5. The length of the CDR3 is 15 residues. This CDR3 is CASSSGTSVNNEQFF. As DNA, the CDR3 is TGTGCCAGCAGCTCAGGGACTAGCGTTAACAATGAGCAGTTCTTC.

This sequence joins TRBV28 and TRBJ1-2; D not resolved. CDR1 and CDR2 (germline): MDHEN, SYDVKM. Deletions cut 3 bases from V and 7 bases from J, with 12 bases between. There are 13 residues in the CDR3. The CDR3 region is CASSLSREGGYTF. The CDR3 nucleotides read TGTGCCAGCAGTTTGTCTCGGGAGGGTGGCTACACCTTC.

This sequence joins TRBV13 and TRBJ2-7; 10 nucleotides match TRBD2. The CDR3 extends over 14 amino acids. Germline-derived CDR1 and CDR2 are PRHDT and FYEKMQ (reference sequence). V shed 4 bases and J 4 bases; nucleotides not matched to a gene: 4. The CDR3: CASSSGLAEYEQYF. The DNA for the CDR3 is TGTGCCAGCAGCTCCGGACTAGCGGAATACGAGCAGTACTTC.

The V call is TRBV14, the J call TRBJ2-1, with 9 bases matching TRBD2. CDR3 length: 17 residues. Germline V gene sequence: CDR1 SGHDN, CDR2 FVKESK. With V trimmed by 3 bases and J by 2 bases, 8 bases remained unmatched. The DNA of the CDR3 is TGTGCCAGCAGCCATGATGCTAGCGGGGACACCTACAATGAGCAGTTCTTC. Protein: CASSHDASGDTYNEQFF.

V and J are TRBV5-6 and TRBJ2-7; D not resolved. CDR1 and CDR2 (germline): SGHDT, YYEEEE. V was trimmed by 5 bases and J by 12 bases, leaving 21 bases between them. This CDR3 spans 13 amino acids. The CDR3 DNA reads as TGTGCCAGCAGGTCAAACCAGGATAAAAAGTTGTACTTC. It specifies CASRSNQDKKLYF.